The rows below give T cell receptor beta chains drawn from one sample of a study of graft-versus-host responses after intestinal transplantation. Antigen specificity for these receptors is unknown. The method was immunoSEQ multiplex PCR; TCRdb's version includes in-frame clones alone and lacks a portion of them. The sample includes about 86,000 clones, roughly nine tenths seen only once; the top ten take 0.5%. The input for sequencing was unstimulated CD8+ T cells sorted from spleen or lymph node cells, taken before intestinal transplant. These receptors were obtained from a human donor who received an intestinal transplant. CDR3s include the opening cysteine and the closing phenylalanine or tryptophan. D genes are given only for firm matches. The listing skips clone size in some rows; elsewhere it reads once, few, many or a size class.

TRBJ2-1	TRBD2	-	TRBV5-1	CASSSGLAGAGVEQFF	TGCGCCAGCAGCTCGGGACTAGCGGGAGCAGGTGTCGAGCAGTTCTTC
TRBJ2-6	-	-	TRBV29-1	CSVVTGAGANVLTF	TGCAGCGTTGTCACGGGGGCTGGGGCCAACGTCCTGACTTTC
TRBJ1-1	TRBD1	-	TRBV19	CASSIGTGSTEAFF	TGTGCCAGTAGTATTGGGACAGGGAGCACTGAAGCTTTCTTT
TRBJ1-1	-	-	TRBV9	CASSVGGPPTEAFF	TGTGCCAGCAGCGTAGGGGGGCCCCCCACTGAAGCTTTCTTT
TRBJ1-3	-	-	TRBV28	CASSFNWRGLSSGNTIYF	TGTGCCAGCAGTTTTAATTGGCGTGGGCTCAGCTCTGGAAACACCATATATTTT
TRBJ2-2	-	-	TRBV19	CATNHAGELFF	TGTGCCACTAACCACGCCGGGGAGCTGTTTTTT
TRBJ2-2	-	-	TRBV28	CASSFIGARDINSNTGELFF	TGTGCCAGCAGCTTTATAGGGGCGAGGGACATCAATTCGAACACCGGGGAGCTGTTTTTT
TRBJ2-5	-	-	TRBV10-3	CAISERTGPETQYF	TGTGCCATCAGTGAGCGTACAGGGCCGGAGACCCAGTACTTC
TRBJ2-2	-	-	TRBV5-6	CASSLARQYTGELFF	TGTGCCAGCAGCTTGGCACGACAGTACACCGGGGAGCTGTTTTTT
TRBJ1-1	-	-	TRBV2	CASSESPTTRGNTEAFF	TGTGCCAGCAGTGAATCCCCGACGACCCGGGGGAACACTGAAGCTTTCTTT
TRBJ2-2	TRBD2	-	TRBV7-9	CASSPYSGTSGPNTGELFF	TGTGCCAGCAGCCCCTACTCCGGGACTAGCGGCCCGAACACCGGGGAGCTGTTTTTT
TRBJ2-5	TRBD2	-	TRBV28	CASNLLKTSGPKETQYF	TGTGCCAGCAACCTTTTGAAGACTAGCGGGCCCAAAGAGACCCAGTACTTC
TRBJ1-5	-	-	TRBV6-6	CAIGRGIAQPQHF	TGTGCCATAGGGAGGGGAATTGCGCAGCCCCAGCATTTT
TRBJ2-2	TRBD2	once	TRBV5-4	CASSLDGRALTGELFF	TGTGCCAGCAGCTTGGACGGGAGGGCCTTAACCGGGGAGCTGTTTTTT
TRBJ2-1	-	-	TRBV6-5	CASSYGPGLGNEQFF	TGTGCCAGCAGTTACGGCCCGGGACTGGGCAATGAGCAGTTCTTC
TRBJ2-1	TRBD2	-	TRBV28	CASSQTSGSYNEQFF	TGTGCCAGCAGCCAGACTAGCGGGTCGTACAATGAGCAGTTCTTC
TRBJ1-1	-	-	TRBV5-4	CASSFVNGGGNTEAFF	TGTGCCAGCAGCTTTGTTAACGGGGGAGGGAACACTGAAGCTTTCTTT
TRBJ2-1	-	-	TRBV5-4	CASSLYRDTNNEQFF	TGTGCCAGCAGCTTGTACCGGGACACTAACAATGAGCAGTTCTTC
TRBJ1-5	TRBD1	-	TRBV4-1	CASSQVSGGSNQPQHF	TGCGCCAGCAGCCAGGTTTCAGGGGGAAGCAATCAGCCCCAGCATTTT
TRBJ2-1	TRBD2	-	TRBV19	CASSLLATMRNEQFF	TGTGCCAGTAGTCTACTAGCGACCATGAGGAATGAGCAGTTCTTC
TRBJ2-7	TRBD1	-	TRBV5-1	CASSLEQGTYEQYF	TGCGCCAGCAGCTTGGAACAGGGGACCTACGAGCAGTACTTC
TRBJ2-2	-	-	TRBV11-3	CASSSDSNTGELFF	TGTGCCAGCAGCTCCGACAGTAACACCGGGGAGCTGTTTTTT
TRBJ1-5	-	once	TRBV10-2	CASTDSSDQPQHF	TGCGCCAGCACCGACAGCTCGGATCAGCCCCAGCATTTT
TRBJ1-2	-	-	TRBV7-9	CASSPGPQFVYGYTF	TGTGCCAGCAGCCCCGGTCCCCAATTTGTCTATGGCTACACCTTC
TRBJ2-7	-	-	TRBV4-3	CASSQDRSQGIGRYEQYF	TGCGCCAGCAGCCAAGATCGCTCCCAGGGAATCGGAAGGTACGAGCAGTACTTC
TRBJ2-5	TRBD1	-	TRBV30	CAWREGQGPQETQYF	TGTGCCTGGAGGGAGGGACAGGGCCCCCAGGAGACCCAGTACTTC
TRBJ1-4	-	-	TRBV5-1	CASSLEAGPLGEKLFF	TGCGCCAGCAGCTTGGAAGCGGGCCCACTGGGGGAAAAACTGTTTTTT
TRBJ2-7	TRBD2	-	TRBV5-1	CASSLVGEGSYEQYF	TGCGCCAGCAGCTTGGTTGGGGAGGGCTCCTACGAGCAGTACTTC
TRBJ2-1	-	-	TRBV5-1	CASSLERESEQFF	TGCGCCAGCAGCTTGGAGAGGGAGAGTGAGCAGTTCTTC
TRBJ2-1	-	-	TRBV19	CASSIGGVTGYNEQFF	TGTGCCAGTAGTATAGGGGGAGTGACCGGATACAATGAGCAGTTCTTC
TRBJ2-7	-	-	TRBV7-9	CASSPVTDPYEQYF	TGTGCCAGCAGCCCCGTTACAGACCCCTACGAGCAGTACTTC
TRBJ1-2	-	-	TRBV7-9	CASSLGTANYGYTF	TGTGCCAGCAGCTTAGGGACAGCTAACTATGGCTACACCTTC
TRBJ2-1	TRBD2	-	TRBV9	CASTLSGATYNEQFF	TGTGCCAGCACCTTGAGCGGGGCCACCTACAATGAGCAGTTCTTC
TRBJ2-7	-	-	TRBV5-1	CASSLEGYEQYF	TGCGCCAGCAGCTTGGAGGGGTACGAGCAGTACTTC
TRBJ1-1	TRBD1	few	TRBV30	CAWGDRGTEAFF	TGTGCCTGGGGGGACAGGGGCACTGAAGCTTTCTTT
TRBJ2-7	TRBD2	-	TRBV30	CAWSTSGSHEQYF	TGTGCCTGGAGTACCAGCGGGAGCCACGAGCAGTACTTC
TRBJ2-3	-	-	TRBV5-6	CASSITDTQYF	TGTGCCAGCAGCATAACAGATACGCAGTATTTT
TRBJ2-1	TRBD2	-	TRBV6-4	CASSLRAGGYNEQFF	TGTGCCAGCAGTTTACGAGCGGGAGGGTACAATGAGCAGTTCTTC
TRBJ2-1	TRBD2	-	TRBV7-9	CASRDRTSGRHREQFF	TGTGCCAGCAGGGACCGGACTAGCGGGAGGCATCGTGAGCAGTTCTTC
TRBJ2-7	-	-	TRBV5-6	CASSLLSYEQYF	TGTGCCAGCAGCCTTCTAAGCTACGAGCAGTACTTC